The 30 T cell receptor beta chains below were found in one sample sequenced in a study of T cell repertoires in cytomegalovirus infection. Which antigens these TCRs recognize remains unknown. TCRdb passed the reads through MiXCR, listing each CDR3 protein once. The sample carries around 540,000 distinct CDR3 sequences, roughly a third recorded once. This sample comprised cultured PBMCs, obtained from culture after CMV antigen stimulation. The source is a human donor in good health (CMV status not recorded). Some clones in this sample may be carry-over from other donors' samples.

This clonotype has more than one count but fewer than ten. This chain links TRBV28 with TRBJ2-5; tentatively, D is TRBD2 (6 bases). Trimming removed 8 bases at V and 2 bases at J, with 18 bases between. Per germline, CDR1 MDHEN and CDR2 SYDVKM. The length of the CDR3 is 15 residues. CDR3: CASGAPGLTQETQYF. The CDR3 coding sequence is TGTGCCAGCGGCGCGCCGGGACTTACACAAGAGACCCAGTACTTC.

The CDR3 DNA is TGTGCCAGCAACTCCCCAGGACTGGGGGCGACCTCGAACACTGAAGCTTTCTTT. This gives the protein CASNSPGLGATSNTEAFF. This rearrangement joins TRBV28 to TRBJ1-1, with D maybe TRBD1 (6 bases). Between the trimmed V and J ends, which lost 7 bases and 1 base, there was a span of 25 bases. This CDR3 comprises 18 residues. Germline CDR1 MDHEN, CDR2 SYDVKM.

This chain links TRBV14 with TRBJ2-1; D is perhaps TRBD2 (6 bases). Germline assignment: CDR1 SGHDN and CDR2 FVKESK. V lost 8 bases, J lost 6 bases, and 14 bases lay in between. This CDR3 contains 13 residues. CDR3 DNA sequence: TGTGCCAGCGTGGGGGGAGGTCCCAATGAGCAGTTCTTC. Translating gives CASVGGGPNEQFF. Based on the CDR3 plus reference TRBV14 and TRBJ2-1, the full variable domain is EAGVTQFPSHSVIEKGQTVTLRCDPISGHDNLYWYRRVMGKEIKFLLHFVKESKQDESGMPNNRFLAERTGGTYSTLKVQPAELEDSGVYFCASVGGGPNEQFFGPGTRLTVL.

This clonotype was picked up a small number of times. The V gene is TRBV29-1, the J gene TRBJ1-1, with unresolved D. The CDR3 contains 11 residues. The germline V and J ends were trimmed by 2 bases and 1 base, with 2 bases remaining between them. Germline CDR1 SQVTM, CDR2 ANQGSEA. As DNA, the CDR3 is TGCAGCGTTGAATCGAACACTGAAGCTTTCTTT. This gives the protein CSVESNTEAFF.

The V and J genes are TRBV10-3 and TRBJ2-5; TRBD2 matches at 10 bases. Looked up from germline, CDR1 is ENHRY and CDR2 is SYGVKD. Unmatched junction bases numbered 8, after V lost 2 bases and J lost 5 bases. The CDR3 is 16 residues long. This chain's CDR3 is CAISEPTSGIWETQYF. In DNA, the CDR3 is TGTGCCATCAGTGAGCCTACTAGCGGGATATGGGAGACCCAGTACTTC.

This chain links TRBV19 with TRBJ2-1; D remains unclear. The germline gives CDR1 LNHDA, CDR2 SQIVND (reference sequence). V lost 3 bases to trimming and J lost 7 bases, with 13 bases between them. There are 14 residues in the CDR3. CDR3 DNA sequence: TGTGCCAGTAGTATCCAAGGGCCTAGGAATGAGCAGTTCTTC. Translated, it gives CASSIQGPRNEQFF.

This clonotype has more than one count but fewer than ten. V gene TRBV6-5 combines with J gene TRBJ2-3, with 8 positions matching TRBD2. The CDR3 runs to 14 residues. The ends lost 2 bases at V and 4 bases at J; junction bases unmatched: 2. Germline V lookup: CDR1 MNHEY, CDR2 SVGAGI. The DNA of the CDR3 is TGTGCCAGCAGTTACGGGCGGGAGGCAGATACGCAGTATTTT. Residues: CASSYGREADTQYF.

This clonotype was seen a handful of times. V usage is TRBV19 and J usage is TRBJ2-7; 11 bases are a match to TRBD2. The CDR3 totals 15 residues. The germline V gene encodes CDR1 LNHDA and CDR2 SQIVND (reference sequence). V lost 6 bases to trimming and J lost 0 bases; unmatched junction nucleotides: 4. The chain's CDR3 is CASSPGLAVSYEQYF. CDR3 bases: TGTGCCAGTAGCCCGGGACTAGCGGTCTCCTACGAGCAGTACTTC.

V is TRBV20-1 and J is TRBJ1-5, with D possibly being TRBD1 (6 bases). The germline CDR1 and CDR2 sequences are DFQATT and SNEGSKA (reference sequence). V was shortened by 0 bases and J by 9 bases, with 18 bases between the two germline ends. This CDR3 is 15 amino acids long. CDR3 loop: CSARENVGQGRPQHF. The DNA of the CDR3 is TGCAGTGCTAGAGAGAATGTGGGCCAGGGGAGGCCCCAGCATTTT.

The chain joins TRBV5-1 to TRBJ1-2, with D perhaps matching TRBD1 (6 bases). V lost 5 bases and J 6 bases, leaving 20 bases between the germline ends. CDR3 length: 15 amino acids. Per germline, CDR1 SGHRS and CDR2 YFSETQ. The CDR3 protein is CASSSEPNRENGYTF. CDR3 coding DNA: TGCGCCAGCAGTTCCGAACCAAACAGGGAGAATGGCTACACCTTC.

At least ten counts were recorded for this clonotype. The J gene is TRBJ1-1, the V gene TRBV7-2; no clear D gene. The V end was cut by 1 base, the J end by 0 bases, with 12 bases between. CDR3 size: 16 residues. Germline assignment: CDR1 SGHTA and CDR2 FQGNSA. CDR3 coding DNA: TGTGCCAGCAGCTTAGGGGTCATGGCCTTGAACACTGAAGCTTTCTTT. Translated: CASSLGVMALNTEAFF.

V is TRBV4-3 and J is TRBJ2-7, with TRBD2 matching over 8 bases. V lost 0 bases to trimming and J lost 5 bases; unmatched junction nucleotides: 12. The CDR3 length is 17 residues. Germline CDR1 and CDR2: LGHNA and YSLEER. CDR3 residues: CASSQDRASGSPHEQYF. The CDR3 nucleotides are TGCGCCAGCAGCCAAGATAGGGCGAGCGGGAGTCCACACGAGCAGTACTTC.

The chain has TRBV6-2 or TRBV6-3 and TRBJ2-4; tentatively, D is TRBD1 or TRBD2 (5 bases each). CDR3 length: 17 amino acids. CDR1 and CDR2 (germline): MNHEY, SVGEGT. V gave up 0 bases and J gave up 0 bases, with 12 bases separating them. Here the CDR3 DNA reads TGTGCCAGCAGTTACTCGAGGGGCCTCGGAGCCAAAAACATTCAGTACTTC. Encoded protein: CASSYSRGLGAKNIQYF.

This rearrangement joins TRBV7-8 to TRBJ1-5; no firm D call. The CDR3 contains 16 residues. The V gene lost 2 bases and the J gene lost 0 bases, with 11 bases spanning the gap. Germline values: CDR1 SGHVS, CDR2 FQNEAQ. CDR3 bases: TGTGCCAGCAGCTTAATCAGCCATGATAGCAATCAGCCCCAGCATTTT. Translation: CASSLISHDSNQPQHF.

In this sample, this clonotype turned up many times. The chain combines TRBV20-1 with TRBJ1-2; 12 bases align to TRBD1. V was clipped by 8 bases and J by 8 bases; unmatched bases: 6. The CDR3 length is 12 residues. Germline CDR1 DFQATT, CDR2 SNEGSKA (reference sequence). In DNA form, the CDR3 reads TGCAGTATTCCGGGACAGGGGGCGGGCTACACCTTC. This sequence encodes CSIPGQGAGYTF.

Ten or more counts support this clonotype. This chain uses TRBV7-2 with TRBJ2-3; possibly TRBD2 for D (6 bases). Germline V gene sequence: CDR1 SGHTA, CDR2 FQGNSA. This CDR3 comprises 14 residues. Trimming took off 2 bases at V and 6 bases at J, with 12 bases between the two ends. CDR3 loop: CASSLIGGTDTQYF. CDR3 DNA sequence: TGTGCCAGCAGCTTAATCGGGGGAACGGATACGCAGTATTTT.

The chain is built from TRBV7-2 and TRBJ2-3; 7 bases are shared with TRBD2. The CDR3 runs to 14 residues. Germline lookup yields CDR1 SGHTA and CDR2 FQGNSA. J was trimmed by 4 bases and V by 5 bases; bases with no gene match: 6. Here the CDR3 DNA reads TGTGCCAGCAGCCCAAGACTAGCCGCAGATACGCAGTATTTT. Translation: CASSPRLAADTQYF.

The chain recombines TRBV19 with TRBJ2-1, with D possibly being TRBD2 (7 bases). V lost 7 bases and J lost 4, with 20 bases in between. Per germline, CDR1 LNHDA and CDR2 SQIVND (reference sequence). This CDR3 has 16 amino acids. The CDR3 protein is CASIKRGGVSYNEQFF. CDR3 sequence (DNA): TGTGCCAGTATCAAGAGGGGGGGAGTGTCTTACAATGAGCAGTTCTTC.

J is TRBJ2-4 and V is TRBV4-3; D is ambiguous. The CDR3 spans 15 residues. CDR1 and CDR2 from the germline V gene are LGHNA and YSLEER. The V and J ends lost 1 base and 5 bases respectively, with 12 bases between them. The DNA for the CDR3 is TGCGCCAGCAGCCAAGGTTCTCAGGCGCAAAACATTCAGTACTTC. Its protein product is CASSQGSQAQNIQYF.

The chain employs TRBV30 and TRBJ2-1; the match to TRBD2 covers 9 bases. V was clipped by 0 bases and J by 6 bases; unmatched bases: 6. The CDR3 consists of 15 residues. Germline CDR1 GTSNPN, CDR2 SVGIG (reference sequence). As DNA, the CDR3 is TGTGCCTGGAGTGTATCAGCGGGAGGCTTCAATGAGCAGTTCTTC. This sequence encodes CAWSVSAGGFNEQFF.

This clonotype was detected only once. The V call is TRBV28, the J call TRBJ2-2; 8 nucleotides line up with TRBD2. There are 15 residues in the CDR3. The trim removed 7 bases at V and 7 bases at J, leaving 11 bases unmatched. The V gene's germline CDR1 is MDHEN and CDR2 SYDVKM. CDR3 DNA sequence: TGTGCCAGCACCCAGGCGGGGGGTCTGGGCGGGGAGCTGTTTTTT. It translates to CASTQAGGLGGELFF.

This sequence joins TRBV12-5 and TRBJ1-5; no definite D call. The germline CDR1 and CDR2 sequences are LGHNT and FRNRAP. V lost 3 bases, J lost 2 bases, and 11 bases lay in between. The CDR3 extends over 15 amino acids. The CDR3 loop is CASGFLGLGNQPQHF. CDR3 DNA: TGTGCTAGTGGTTTCCTGGGCCTAGGCAATCAGCCCCAGCATTTT. Full variable domain (rest looked up from reference TRBV12-5 and TRBJ1-5): DARVTQTPRHKVTEMGQEVTMRCQPILGHNTVFWYRQTMMQGLELLAYFRNRAPLDDSGMPKDRFSAEMPDATLATLKIQPSEPRDSAVYFCASGFLGLGNQPQHFGDGTRLSIL.

The chain couples TRBV7-2 to TRBJ1-1, with D possibly being TRBD1 (5 bases). The CDR3 spans 16 residues. Germline CDR1 and CDR2: SGHTA and FQGNSA. V was pared by 2 bases and J by 5 bases, with 18 bases between. CDR3: CASSLMGPPRGTEAFF. CDR3 bases: TGTGCCAGCAGCTTAATGGGACCTCCTCGGGGAACTGAAGCTTTCTTT.

This chain connects TRBV7-2 to TRBJ2-3, with TRBD2 identical over 8 bases. This CDR3 has 16 amino acids. Germline V lookup: CDR1 SGHTA, CDR2 FQGNSA. The trim removed 0 bases at V and 5 bases at J, leaving 7 bases unmatched. CDR3 residues: CASSLALGGRIDTQYF. CDR3 DNA sequence: TGTGCCAGCAGCTTAGCGCTTGGCGGGAGGATAGATACGCAGTATTTT.

This chain connects TRBV7-4 to TRBJ2-5; a possible D gene is TRBD2 (5 bases). V was shortened by 7 bases and J by 4 bases, with 10 bases between the two germline ends. Germline V gives CDR1 SGHVT, CDR2 SQSDAQ. This CDR3 comprises 12 residues. The CDR3 spells CASTGGGETQYF. DNA for the CDR3: TGTGCCAGCACTGGAGGCGGAGAGACCCAGTACTTC.

The V and J genes are TRBV7-9 and TRBJ2-1, with 9 nucleotides matching TRBD1. The germline V gene has CDR1 SEHNR and CDR2 FQNEAQ (reference sequence). V was clipped by 0 bases and J by 6 bases; unmatched bases: 3. The CDR3 spans 15 residues. CDR3 sequence reads: CASSLAGQGINEQFF. DNA of the CDR3: TGTGCCAGCAGCTTAGCGGGACAGGGAATCAATGAGCAGTTCTTC.

The V and J genes are TRBV10-3 and TRBJ1-5; possibly TRBD1 for D (5 bases). The germline gives CDR1 ENHRY, CDR2 SYGVKD. This CDR3 region has 15 residues. Deletions cut 3 bases from V and 5 bases from J, with 14 bases between. CDR3 DNA sequence: TGTGCCATCAGTGATCCGAGGGCAGGGCATCAGCCCCAGCATTTT. Its protein is CAISDPRAGHQPQHF.

This clonotype was detected only a few times. The CDR3 region is CASSDSDRGPNEKLFF. CDR3 sequence (DNA): TGTGCCAGCAGCGACTCGGACAGGGGGCCTAATGAAAAACTGTTTTTT. V usage is TRBV11-2 and J usage is TRBJ1-4; TRBD1 agrees at 11 bases. The CDR3 consists of 16 residues. V lost 5 bases and J lost 3; bases outside the gene matches: 5. In germline, CDR1 is SGHAT, CDR2 FQNNGV.

In DNA form, the CDR3 reads TGTGCCAGCAGCTTGTTGGGACTAGCGGACGGGGAGCTGTTTTTT. Its translation: CASSLLGLADGELFF. The V and J genes are TRBV5-4 and TRBJ2-2; TRBD2 matches at 11 bases. Germline V gene lookup returns CDR1 SGHNT and CDR2 YYREEE (reference sequence). The V gene end was trimmed by 1 base and the J gene end by 7 bases; junction bases not matched to a gene: 3. The CDR3 covers 15 residues.

This clonotype occurred many times. The gene calls are TRBV28 and TRBJ1-2; 8 bases agree with TRBD1. CDR1 and CDR2 from the germline V gene are MDHEN and SYDVKM. The CDR3 sequence is 18 residues long. Trimming removed 4 bases from V and 0 bases from J; junction bases left unmatched: 13. The CDR3 coding sequence is TGTGCCAGCAGTTCCGCCGAGTGGACAGGGTGGGCTAACTATGGCTACACCTTC. This codes for CASSSAEWTGWANYGYTF.